What follows are 22 T cell receptor beta chains derived from one specimen sequenced in a study of shared clonotypes between healthy human individuals. Assay used: immunoSEQ multiplex PCR; TCRdb lists only in-frame clones, some missing. The sample yields a few million clones, approximately 90% seen once. Sequencing used naive CD4+ T cells sorted from blood. The subset denotes: CD45RA+ positively selected. The origin of the receptors is a man aged 18 to 30 in good health.

Comment on this clone: The junction shows a germline mismatch at one end, possibly a read error. V and J are TRBV7-7 and TRBJ1-1, with a weak D call TRBD1 (5 bases). Germline-derived CDR1 and CDR2 are SSHAT and FNYEAQ (reference sequence). This CDR3 spans 18 amino acids. The CDR3 DNA is TGTGCTAGCAGCTTAGCGGTGTCGGGGGTTGAAAATTACGCTGAAGCTTTCTTT. Translation gives CASSLAVSGVENYAEAFF.

The chain is built from TRBV30 and TRBJ1-6; 8 positions match TRBD1. Unmatched junction bases numbered 6, after V lost 1 base and J lost 7 bases. Per the germline V gene, CDR1 is GTSNPN and CDR2 is SVGIG (reference sequence). The CDR3 is 15 residues long. CDR3 sequence: CAWSARQGTNSPLHF. CDR3 DNA sequence: TGTGCCTGGAGTGCCCGACAGGGGACAAATTCACCCCTCCACTTT.

The chain carries TRBV11-2 and TRBJ2-5, with D tentatively TRBD2 (5 bases). V was clipped by 5 bases and J by 1 base, with 17 bases between them. CDR3 size: 16 residues. In germline, CDR1 is SGHAT, CDR2 FQNNGV. CDR3 coding DNA: TGTGCCAGCAGCCCAGACCAGCGGAGAATCCAAGAGACCCAGTACTTC. It is translated as CASSPDQRRIQETQYF.

This rearrangement joins TRBV5-1 to TRBJ1-3, with D uncertain. Germline CDR1 SGHRS, CDR2 YFSETQ. The CDR3 consists of 16 residues. Deletions cut 3 bases from V and 0 bases from J, with 13 bases between. Written as DNA, the CDR3 is TGCGCCAGCAGCTGGGCCGATCTGAGCTCTGGAAACACCATATATTTT. This translates into CASSWADLSSGNTIYF.

The chain combines TRBV5-1 with TRBJ1-4; D remains unclear. V lost 0 bases and J 7 bases, leaving 13 bases between the germline ends. Germline lookup yields CDR1 SGHRS and CDR2 YFSETQ. The CDR3 runs to 15 residues. The CDR3 spells CASSLVPGESEKLFF. CDR3 sequence (DNA): TGCGCCAGCAGCTTGGTACCCGGGGAGAGTGAAAAACTGTTTTTT.

The V gene is TRBV10-3, the J gene TRBJ2-7; D call uncertain. In germline, CDR1 is ENHRY, CDR2 SYGVKD. The CDR3 is 13 amino acids. Trimming stripped 3 bases from V and 0 bases from J, with 6 bases between. DNA of the CDR3: TGTGCCATCAGTGATGAAGGCTCCTACGAGCAGTACTTC. It yields the protein CAISDEGSYEQYF.

The V call is TRBV30, the J call TRBJ2-2; TRBD1 or TRBD2 may be the D gene (6 bases each). The CDR3 consists of 19 residues. CDR1 is GTSNPN and CDR2 is SVGIG in the germline V gene (reference sequence). V was shortened by 4 bases and J by 0 bases, with 24 bases between the two germline ends. CDR3 sequence (DNA): TGTGCCTGGACCCGAGGGGGACTGTTGCGAACCTCGAACACCGGGGAGCTGTTTTTT. Protein sequence: CAWTRGGLLRTSNTGELFF.

The gene calls are TRBV7-2 and TRBJ1-4; D is uncertain. Germline-derived CDR1 and CDR2 are SGHTA and FQGNSA. The CDR3 sequence is 16 residues long. The ends were cut back, 0 bases at V and 4 bases at J, with 12 bases in the middle. The CDR3 DNA follows: TGTGCCAGCAGCTTAGCCTTGGGCGGACTTAATGAAAAACTGTTTTTT. This gives the protein CASSLALGGLNEKLFF.

This clone was found once. The chain carries TRBV10-2 and TRBJ2-5; TRBD2 aligns across 9 bases. Germline values: CDR1 WSHSY, CDR2 SAAADI. This CDR3 has 14 residues. V shed 8 bases, J shed 4 bases, and the junction held 8 bases outside the gene matches. The CDR3, as DNA: TGCGCCAGCTCGACTAGCGGCCTGGGAGAGACCCAGTACTTC. Translated: CASSTSGLGETQYF.

The chain couples TRBV6-1 to TRBJ2-7; 8 bases line up with TRBD1. With 7 bases clipped from V and 2 bases from J, the junction kept 10 bases outside the gene matches. CDR1 and CDR2 (germline): MNHNS, SASEGT. This CDR3 spans 15 amino acids. CDR3 sequence (DNA): TGTGCCAGCACCCCTTGGACAGGGAACGCCTACGAGCAGTACTTC. It codes for CASTPWTGNAYEQYF.

The chain couples TRBV19 to TRBJ2-3, with TRBD2 matching over 9 bases. J lost 3 bases, V lost 8 bases, and 12 bases had no gene match. This CDR3 is 16 amino acids long. CDR1 and CDR2 from the germline V gene are LNHDA and SQIVND (reference sequence). CDR3 in amino acids: CASQGREGRLTDTQYF. The CDR3 DNA reads as TGTGCCAGTCAGGGGCGGGAGGGCCGTTTGACAGATACGCAGTATTTT.

As concerns this clone: Within the sample, other DNA sequences also encode this same CDR3. J is TRBJ2-7 and V is TRBV5-4; 7 nucleotides align to TRBD1. Germline loops: CDR1 SGHNT, CDR2 YYREEE (reference sequence). V trimming: 2 bases; J trimming: 2 bases; junction bases outside the gene matches: 1. CDR3 length: 13 residues. The CDR3 protein is CASSLQGPYEQYF. The CDR3 DNA sequence: TGTGCCAGCAGCTTACAGGGGCCCTACGAGCAGTACTTC. The whole variable domain, filled in from reference TRBV5-4 and TRBJ2-7, reads ETGVTQSPTHLIKTRGQQVTLRCSSQSGHNTVSWYQQALGQGPQFIFQYYREEENGRGNFPPRFSGLQFPNYSSELNVNALELDDSALYLCASSLQGPYEQYFGPGTRLTVT.

J is TRBJ1-1 and V is TRBV18; 7 positions agree with TRBD1. This CDR3 region has 16 residues. Germline CDR1 reads KGHSH; CDR2 reads LQKENI. J lost 4 bases, V lost 2 bases, and 10 bases had no gene match. CDR3 bases: TGTGCCAGCTCACCAGCCGGCCACAGGGGTTGCACTGAAGCTTTCTTT. Amino acid sequence: CASSPAGHRGCTEAFF. The variable domain in full, with the rest retrieved from reference TRBV18 and TRBJ1-1, is NAGVMQNPRHLVRRRGQEARLRCSPMKGHSHVYWYRQLPEEGLKFMVYLQKENIIDESGMPKERFSAEFPKEGPSILRIQQVVRGDSAAYFCASSPAGHRGCTEAFFGQGTRLTVV.

For the CDR3, the DNA is TGCGCCAGCAGCGGACAGGGACTAACTAATGAAAAACTGTTTTTT. Translated, it gives CASSGQGLTNEKLFF. The genes are TRBV10-2 and TRBJ1-4, with 8 bases identical to TRBD1. Losses at the gene ends were 6 bases for V and 1 base for J; bases not matched to a gene: 4. CDR3 length equals 15 residues. Germline V lookup: CDR1 WSHSY, CDR2 SAAADI.

Comment on this clone: Within the sample, other DNA sequences also encode this same CDR3. The V and J genes are TRBV18 and TRBJ2-1; D possibly corresponds to TRBD1 (6 bases). The CDR3 has 14 residues. Trimming removed 2 bases from V and 5 bases from J, with 10 bases in between. Germline assignment: CDR1 KGHSH and CDR2 LQKENI. CDR3 residues: CASSPGTQNNEQFF. The CDR3 DNA reads as TGTGCCAGCTCACCAGGGACACAGAACAATGAGCAGTTCTTC.

The V call is TRBV7-2, the J call TRBJ2-2; D may be TRBD2 (5 bases). V lost 5 bases and J lost 4, with 11 bases in between. Germline assignment: CDR1 SGHTA and CDR2 FQGNSA. This CDR3 is 14 amino acids long. The CDR3 region is CASSNRAGTGELFF. The CDR3 nucleotides are TGTGCCAGCAGCAATAGGGCGGGCACCGGGGAGCTGTTTTTT.

The chain recombines TRBV7-6 with TRBJ2-5, with a tentative D call TRBD2 (5 bases). The germline gives CDR1 SGHVS, CDR2 FNYEAQ. The V end lost 2 bases, the J end lost 9 bases, and 10 bases lay between the germline ends. The CDR3 totals 12 residues. Here the CDR3 reads CASSLQPGAQYF. The CDR3, as DNA: TGTGCCAGCAGCTTACAACCCGGGGCCCAGTACTTC.

The chain links TRBV5-1 to TRBJ2-5, with D hard to call. Trimming pared 5 bases from V and 5 bases from J, leaving 7 bases between. This CDR3 is 11 amino acids long. The germline gives CDR1 SGHRS, CDR2 YFSETQ. CDR3 residues: CASSDPETQYF. The CDR3 nucleotides read TGCGCCAGCAGTGACCCGGAGACCCAGTACTTC.

The chain couples TRBV4-1 to TRBJ2-2; D not certain. V was clipped by 0 bases and J by 0 bases, with 5 bases between them. CDR3 length: 15 residues. The germline V gene encodes CDR1 MGHRA and CDR2 YSYEKL. CDR3 sequence reads: CASSQDAANTGELFF. CDR3 DNA: TGCGCCAGCAGCCAAGATGCCGCGAACACCGGGGAGCTGTTTTTT.

This rearrangement joins TRBV4-1 to TRBJ2-5, with 12 bases lining up with TRBD2. CDR1 and CDR2 from the germline V gene are MGHRA and YSYEKL. V lost 1 base, J lost 2 bases, and 8 bases stayed unmatched. The CDR3 covers 18 residues. The CDR3 here is CASSQGSLAGGPQETQYF. CDR3 sequence (DNA): TGCGCCAGCAGCCAAGGATCTCTAGCGGGAGGGCCACAAGAGACCCAGTACTTC.

The rearrangement links TRBV5-1 to TRBJ1-5, with D tentatively TRBD1 (5 bases). Germline V CDR1 and CDR2: SGHRS, YFSETQ. This CDR3 is 14 amino acids long. The germline V and J ends were trimmed by 4 bases and 3 bases, with 11 bases remaining between them. The CDR3 spells CASSPGHANQPQHF. Here the CDR3 DNA reads TGCGCCAGCAGCCCTGGACACGCCAATCAGCCCCAGCATTTT.

This chain connects TRBV7-2 to TRBJ1-1, with 8 nucleotides matching TRBD1. With V trimmed by 0 bases and J by 0 bases, 6 bases remained unmatched. CDR3 size: 17 residues. Germline-derived CDR1 and CDR2 are SGHTA and FQGNSA. The CDR3 DNA reads as TGTGCCAGCAGCTTAGCGCTTCCGGGACAGGTGAACACTGAAGCTTTCTTT. This sequence encodes CASSLALPGQVNTEAFF.